Below are 10 T cell receptor beta chains sequenced from a single sample in a study of cytomegalovirus exposure and HLA in healthy donors (dated by TCRdb to 2016 to 2017). The library came from the immunoSEQ multiplex PCR assay. The multiplex PCR relied on a mix of 60 forward primers for TCR Vbeta segments and 13 reverse primers for TCR Jbeta segments. TCRdb re-hosts the immuneACCESS table, in-frame sequences only. Its copies lack some clones; in the studies checked, an unresolved V gene accounts for under half of them, and the cause for the rest is not known. Recorded for this sample are around 91,000 clones; approximately 78% of them occurred a single time. The top ten clonotypes cover 3.5% to 5.5% of the sample. Sequencing used PBMCs. These receptors all stem from a woman in her 40s in good health and CMV-seropositive.

The chain couples TRBV9 to TRBJ2-5, with D tentatively TRBD2 (7 bases). The J call may be mistaken, given a closer DNA end match to TRBJ2-7. The CDR3 sequence is 14 residues long. The germline V gene encodes CDR1 SGDLS and CDR2 YYNGEE. CDR3 amino acids: CASSGGGRVDEQYF. The CDR3 DNA sequence: TGTGCCAGCAGCGGGGGGGGCAGGGTTGACGAGCAGTACTTC.

DNA for the CDR3: TGTGCCAGCAGTGCCCGACAGGGGCTTTCTCAGCCCCAGCATTTT. Protein product: CASSARQGLSQPQHF. The chain joins TRBV28 to TRBJ1-5, with 8 bases matching TRBD1. This CDR3 has 15 amino acids. V was clipped by 5 bases and J by 6 bases; unmatched bases: 9. Looked up from germline, CDR1 is MDHEN and CDR2 is SYDVKM.

This rearrangement joins TRBV27 to TRBJ1-5, with D maybe TRBD1 (6 bases). The CDR3 has 13 amino acids. Trimming took 2 bases from V and 5 from J, leaving 7 bases between them. CDR1 and CDR2 from the germline V gene are MNHEY and SMNVEV (reference sequence). The CDR3 reads CASSLGGHQPQHF. CDR3 sequence (DNA): TGTGCCAGCAGTTTAGGGGGCCATCAGCCCCAGCATTTT.

The CDR3 region is CASSRIGQGANNEQFF. The CDR3 DNA reads as TGTGCCAGCAGTAGAATAGGGCAGGGGGCCAACAATGAGCAGTTCTTC. V is TRBV7-3 and J is TRBJ2-1, with TRBD1 matching 8 bases. Losses at the gene ends were 6 bases for V and 5 bases for J; bases not matched to a gene: 12. This CDR3 spans 16 amino acids. Germline CDR1 and CDR2: SGHTA and FQGTGA.

V usage is TRBV2 and J usage is TRBJ1-2, with 7 bases matching TRBD1. V lost 5 bases, J lost 4 bases, and 4 bases stayed unmatched. This CDR3 contains 13 residues. Germline-derived CDR1 and CDR2 are SNHLY and FYNNEI. CDR3 sequence (DNA): TGTGCCAGCAGTTCGGGACAGCCCTATGGCTACACCTTC. It specifies CASSSGQPYGYTF. The whole variable domain, remainder taken from reference TRBV2 and TRBJ1-2, is EPEVTQTPSHQVTQMGQEVILRCVPISNHLYFYWYRQILGQKVEFLVSFYNNEISEKSEIFDDQFSVERPDGSNFTLKIRSTKLEDSAMYFCASSSGQPYGYTFGSGTRLTVV.

This chain links TRBV10-1 with TRBJ2-7; 13 bases map to TRBD2. CDR1 is WNHNN and CDR2 is SYGVQD in the germline V gene (reference sequence). V gave up 5 bases and J gave up 5 bases; unmatched junction bases: 6. The CDR3 length is 15 residues. The CDR3 region is CASSPRTSGSHEQYF. The DNA of the CDR3 is TGCGCCAGCAGTCCGAGGACTAGCGGGAGCCACGAGCAGTACTTC.

Remarks on this clone: The junction departs from germline at one end; a sequencing error may be responsible. The chain joins TRBV7-7 to TRBJ2-7, with 7 nucleotides matching TRBD1. Germline V gene lookup returns CDR1 SSHAT and CDR2 FNYEAQ (reference sequence). The CDR3 spans 13 residues. CDR3 residues: CASSLTGSGEQYF. The CDR3 DNA is TGTGCTAGCAGCTTGACAGGGAGTGGCGAGCAGTACTTC.

This chain joins TRBV13 and TRBJ1-3; 9 nucleotides line up with TRBD1. Looked up from germline, CDR1 is PRHDT and CDR2 is FYEKMQ (reference sequence). The CDR3 extends over 16 amino acids. V was clipped by 4 bases and J by 0 bases; unmatched bases: 4. The CDR3 loop is CASSWGQGGSGNTIYF. CDR3 DNA sequence: TGTGCCAGCAGCTGGGGACAGGGCGGCTCTGGAAACACCATATATTTT.

The chain combines TRBV28 with TRBJ1-1; a possible D gene is TRBD1 (5 bases). CDR1 is MDHEN, CDR2 SYDVKM, per germline. The CDR3 extends over 13 amino acids. The CDR3 DNA is TGTGCGACCAGTAGGGGTCAGGGCACTGAAGCTTTCTTT. Translating gives CATSRGQGTEAFF. Together with reference TRBV28 and TRBJ1-1, the CDR3 gives the full variable domain: DVKVTQSSRYLVKRTGEKVFLECVQDMDHENMFWYRQDPGLGLRLIYFSYDVKMKEKGDIPEGYSVSREKKERFSLILESASTNQTSMYLCATSRGQGTEAFFGQGTRLTVV.

The chain uses TRBV28 and TRBJ2-5, with a weak D call TRBD2 (6 bases). The J call is in doubt because the DNA end fits TRBJ2-7 better. The length of the CDR3 is 13 residues. CDR1 is MDHEN, CDR2 SYDVKM, per germline. CDR3 DNA sequence: TGTGCCCTAGGTGGTAGCGGCGCCTACGAGCAGTACTTC. It specifies CALGGSGAYEQYF.